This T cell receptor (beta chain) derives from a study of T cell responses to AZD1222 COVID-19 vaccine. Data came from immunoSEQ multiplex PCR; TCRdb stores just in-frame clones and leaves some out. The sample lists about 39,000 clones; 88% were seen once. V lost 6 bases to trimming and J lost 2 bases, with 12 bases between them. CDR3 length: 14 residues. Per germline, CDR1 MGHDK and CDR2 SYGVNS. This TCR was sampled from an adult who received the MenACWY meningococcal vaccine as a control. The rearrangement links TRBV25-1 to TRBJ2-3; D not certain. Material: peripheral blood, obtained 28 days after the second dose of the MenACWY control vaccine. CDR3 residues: CASRAVGNTDTQYF. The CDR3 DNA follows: TGTGCCAGCAGAGCTGTGGGTAACACAGATACGCAGTATTTT.